This is a list of T cell receptor beta chains from one sample in a study of T cells in Graves' hyperthyroidism and ophthalmopathy. TCRdb fed the multiplex PCR reads into MiXCR, producing one record per CDR3 protein. The sample holds about 690,000 distinct CDR3 sequences, 17% seen once. Sequencing was performed on blood. These receptors originate from a man aged 50 or older with Graves' hyperthyroidism. CDR3s include the opening cysteine and the closing phenylalanine or tryptophan. A D gene is named only where the DNA matches it firmly. Rows may omit the clone size; those that give it use once, few, many or a size class.

>TRBV27|TRBD2|TRBJ2-7|-
CASSPTVGRALYEQYF
TGTGCCAGCAGTCCTACGGTGGGGAGGGCCCTCTACGAGCAGTACTTC
>TRBV6-1|-|TRBJ1-1|-
CASSERQGGSEAFF
TGTGCCAGCAGTGAAAGGCAGGGCGGGAGTGAAGCTTTCTTT
>TRBV9|-|TRBJ2-1|many
CASSKGGGSSYNEQFF
TGTGCCAGCAGCAAGGGAGGGGGGAGCTCCTACAATGAGCAGTTCTTC
>TRBV27|-|TRBJ2-3|many
CASSTQQGRGTDTQYF
TGTGCCAGCAGTACCCAACAGGGCCGGGGCACAGATACGCAGTATTTT
>TRBV12-3/TRBV12-4|-|TRBJ1-1|-
CASSPRQVGGNTEAFF
TGTGCCAGCAGTCCCCGGCAGGTGGGGGGGAACACTGAAGCTTTCTTT
>TRBV2|TRBD2|TRBJ2-1|many
CASSGVAGETNEQFF
TGTGCCAGCAGTGGGGTAGCGGGAGAGACGAATGAGCAGTTCTTC
>TRBV11-2|TRBD1|TRBJ2-7|many
CASSLESQGAYEQYF
TGTGCCAGCAGCTTAGAATCCCAGGGGGCTTACGAGCAGTACTTC
>TRBV9|-|TRBJ1-2|few
CASSVDRLGRGYTF
TGTGCCAGCAGCGTAGACCGGTTGGGGAGAGGCTACACCTTC
>TRBV3-1|-|TRBJ2-2|few
CASSHSRRTANTGELFF
TGTGCCAGCAGCCACTCAAGGCGGACGGCGAACACCGGGGAGCTGTTTTTT
>TRBV6-5|TRBD2|TRBJ2-5|-
CASSYSGTSPETQYF
TGTGCCAGCAGTTACTCTGGGACTAGCCCAGAGACCCAGTACTTC
>TRBV29-1|-|TRBJ2-1|-
CSAEHRDGSNEQFF
TGCAGCGCCGAACACAGGGATGGTAGCAATGAGCAGTTCTTC
>TRBV6-1|-|TRBJ1-5|many
CASSGTLGAHQPQHF
TGTGCCAGCAGTGGAACCTTGGGGGCACATCAGCCCCAGCATTTT
>TRBV18|-|TRBJ2-7|-
CASSPRDWIYEQYF
TGTGCCAGCTCGCCCCGGGACTGGATTTACGAGCAGTACTTC
>TRBV27|-|TRBJ2-1|many
CASYEQGKGRNEQFF
TGTGCCAGCTACGAACAGGGTAAGGGGCGGAATGAGCAGTTCTTC
>TRBV7-3|TRBD2|TRBJ2-1|many
CASSSRGAGVHEQFF
TGTGCCAGCAGCTCCCGGGGAGCGGGAGTCCATGAGCAGTTCTTC
>TRBV27|TRBD1|TRBJ1-4|-
CASSLGQGGVNEKPFF
TGTGCCAGCAGTTTGGGACAGGGCGGAGTTAATGAAAAACCGTTTTTT